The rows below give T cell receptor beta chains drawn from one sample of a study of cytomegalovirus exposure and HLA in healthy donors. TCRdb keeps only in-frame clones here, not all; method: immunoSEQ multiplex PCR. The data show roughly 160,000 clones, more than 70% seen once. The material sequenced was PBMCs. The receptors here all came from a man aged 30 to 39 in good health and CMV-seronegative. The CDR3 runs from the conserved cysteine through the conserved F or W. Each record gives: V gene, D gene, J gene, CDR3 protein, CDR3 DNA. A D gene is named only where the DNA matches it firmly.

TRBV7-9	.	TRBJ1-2	CASSLDRGTAHYGYTF	TGTGCCAGCAGCTTAGATCGGGGGACTGCTCACTATGGCTACACCTTC
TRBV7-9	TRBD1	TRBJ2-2	CASLRGRAGELFF	TGTGCCAGCCTCAGGGGGCGAGCCGGGGAGCTGTTTTTT
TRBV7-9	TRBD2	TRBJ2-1	CASSRTPRREGVGYNEQFF	TGTGCCAGCAGCCGAACACCCCGTCGGGAGGGGGTAGGGTACAATGAGCAGTTCTTC
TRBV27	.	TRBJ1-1	CASSLRVSNTEAFF	TGTGCCAGCAGTTTACGGGTCTCGAACACTGAAGCTTTCTTT
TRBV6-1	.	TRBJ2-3	CASKENSPGTQYF	TGTGCCAGCAAGGAGAACTCCCCCGGTACGCAGTATTTT
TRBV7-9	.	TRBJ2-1	CASSLDGNEQFF	TGTGCCAGCAGCTTAGACGGGAATGAGCAGTTCTTC
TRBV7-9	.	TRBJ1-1	CASSPEGGLLNTEAFF	TGTGCCAGCAGCCCAGAGGGGGGACTACTGAACACTGAAGCTTTCTTT
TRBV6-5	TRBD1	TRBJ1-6	CASSYGGQGFTSPLHF	TGTGCCAGCAGTTACGGAGGACAGGGGTTTACTTCACCCCTCCACTTT
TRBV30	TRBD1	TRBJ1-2	CAWKGQVRPGYTF	TGTGCCTGGAAGGGACAGGTCAGACCTGGCTACACCTTC
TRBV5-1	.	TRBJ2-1	CASSLGLVNEQFF	TGCGCCAGCAGCTTGGGACTAGTCAATGAGCAGTTCTTC
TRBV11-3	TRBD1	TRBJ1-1	CASSLGVRVGTGPVTEAFF	TGTGCCAGCAGCTTGGGGGTTCGGGTCGGGACAGGTCCCGTCACTGAAGCTTTCTTT